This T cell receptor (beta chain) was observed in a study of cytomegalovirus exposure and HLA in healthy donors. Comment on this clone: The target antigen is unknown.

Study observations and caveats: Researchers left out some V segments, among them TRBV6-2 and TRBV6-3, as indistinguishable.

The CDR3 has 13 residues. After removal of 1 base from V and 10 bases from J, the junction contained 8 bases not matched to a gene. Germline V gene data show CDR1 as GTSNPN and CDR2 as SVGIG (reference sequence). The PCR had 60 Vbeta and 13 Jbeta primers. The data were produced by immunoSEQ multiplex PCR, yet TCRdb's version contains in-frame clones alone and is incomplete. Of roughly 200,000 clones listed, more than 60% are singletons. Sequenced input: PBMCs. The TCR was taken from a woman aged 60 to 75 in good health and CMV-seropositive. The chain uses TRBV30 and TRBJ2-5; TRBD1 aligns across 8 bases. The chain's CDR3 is CAWSDFLQGDQYF. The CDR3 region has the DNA TGTGCCTGGAGTGATTTTTTACAGGGGGACCAGTACTTC. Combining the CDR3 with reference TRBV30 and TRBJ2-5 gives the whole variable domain SQTIHQWPATLVQPVGSPLSLECTVEGTSNPNLYWYRQAAGRGLQLLFYSVGIGQISSEVPQNLSASRPQDRQFILSSKKLLLSDSGFYLCAWSDFLQGDQYFGPGTRLLVL.